The 17 T cell receptor beta chains in this list originate from one sample, sequenced in a study of blood T cells in healthy people across ages. Primers used in a second PCR of about 6 to 11 cycles were a sample-barcoded 5' primer and a J-beta primer mix. Each CDR3 protein is one row after TCRdb ran MiXCR on the 5' RACE reads. The sample holds roughly 1,500,000 distinct CDR3 sequences; 42% are singletons and the top ten take 7.9%. Sequenced input: blood. The receptors shown here come from a woman aged 18-35 years in good health.

This clonotype has more than one count but fewer than ten. The gene calls are TRBV9 and TRBJ1-5; 9 nucleotides agree with TRBD1. From germline, CDR1 is SGDLS and CDR2 YYNGEE. The CDR3 runs 18 residues. V shed 3 bases and J 0 bases; nucleotides not matched to a gene: 10. CDR3 DNA: TGTGCCAGCAGCGCAATCCGGGACAGGGCCGATAGCAATCAGCCCCAGCATTTT. This translates into CASSAIRDRADSNQPQHF.

The chain joins TRBV7-4 to TRBJ2-7, with D maybe TRBD2 (6 bases). This CDR3 has 17 amino acids. Germline V gene sequence: CDR1 SGHVT, CDR2 SQSDAQ. V lost 5 bases and J 0 bases, leaving 20 bases between the germline ends. The DNA for the CDR3 is TGTGCCAGCAGCGCCTGCCAAGACCTAGCGAGCTCCTACGAGCAGTACTTC. As protein: CASSACQDLASSYEQYF.

The chain combines TRBV2 with TRBJ2-3; the D gene is possibly TRBD2 (6 bases). V was clipped by 3 bases and J by 5 bases, with 12 bases between them. The CDR3 covers 14 residues. Germline values: CDR1 SNHLY, CDR2 FYNNEI. The CDR3 DNA follows: TGTGCCAGCAGTGAGCCCCGGGAGATAGATACGCAGTATTTT. It is translated as CASSEPREIDTQYF.

The chain carries TRBV3-1 and TRBJ1-2; 9 bases line up with TRBD1. The CDR3 consists of 13 residues. Germline V CDR1 and CDR2: LGHDT, YNNKEL (reference sequence). Trimming took 6 bases from V and 7 from J; bases not matched to a gene: 6. The CDR3 protein is CASRGQGSAGYTF. The DNA of the CDR3 is TGTGCCAGCAGGGGACAGGGTTCCGCTGGCTACACCTTC.

This clonotype has a count of ten or more. V is TRBV4-1 and J is TRBJ2-7; D perhaps matches TRBD2 (6 bases). V dropped 8 bases and J dropped 5 bases, with 13 bases sitting between them. The CDR3 extends over 12 amino acids. CDR1 and CDR2 (germline): MGHRA, YSYEKL. For the CDR3, the DNA is TGCGCCAGCCGCGGGGCTCTTGACGAGCAGTACTTC. It codes for CASRGALDEQYF.

This chain connects TRBV7-9 to TRBJ2-1; the D is unclear. This CDR3 has 15 residues. The germline V and J ends were trimmed by 5 bases and 7 bases, with 18 bases remaining between them. The germline CDR1 and CDR2 sequences are SEHNR and FQNEAQ (reference sequence). The CDR3 sequence: CASSPPGSRANEQFF. CDR3 coding DNA: TGTGCCAGCAGCCCCCCCGGGTCTAGAGCGAATGAGCAGTTCTTC.

There are a few counts of this clonotype. The J gene is TRBJ2-5, the V gene TRBV29-1; 10 nucleotides match TRBD2. The CDR3 runs 17 residues. Germline V lookup: CDR1 SQVTM, CDR2 ANQGSEA. V lost 8 bases, J lost 1 base, and 16 bases stayed unmatched. The DNA of the CDR3 is TGCAGCACCGGTCGACTAGCGGGTACGCACCGCCAAGAGACCCAGTACTTC. This sequence encodes CSTGRLAGTHRQETQYF.

The gene calls are TRBV5-1 and TRBJ2-3; 8 nucleotides agree with TRBD2. V shed 3 bases and J 1 base; nucleotides not matched to a gene: 4. Germline CDR1 and CDR2: SGHRS and YFSETQ. The CDR3 loop spans 15 amino acids. The CDR3: CASSSRREGTDTQYF. The CDR3 region has the DNA TGCGCCAGCAGCTCGCGGCGGGAGGGCACAGATACGCAGTATTTT.

The rearrangement uses TRBV7-6 and TRBJ2-1; D remains unclear. The CDR3 totals 15 residues. The V gene lost 6 bases and the J gene lost 4 bases, with 16 bases spanning the gap. The germline CDR1 and CDR2 sequences are SGHVS and FNYEAQ. The chain's CDR3 is CASSIDPASYNEQFF. CDR3 in DNA: TGTGCCAGCAGTATCGACCCTGCTAGTTACAATGAGCAGTTCTTC.

This clonotype was recorded a few times. The chain couples TRBV3-1 to TRBJ1-2; TRBD1 agrees at 7 bases. The J segment lost 10 bases and the V segment lost 4 bases, leaving 9 bases of the junction unmatched. CDR1 and CDR2 from the germline V gene are LGHDT and YNNKEL (reference sequence). This CDR3 spans 13 amino acids. Written as DNA, the CDR3 is TGTGCCAGCAGCCCAGGATACAGGGGCTTCTACACCTTC. This sequence encodes CASSPGYRGFYTF.

V usage is TRBV4-1 and J usage is TRBJ2-7; D is uncertain. V was cut by 0 bases and J by 0 bases, with 9 bases left in between. Germline-derived CDR1 and CDR2 are MGHRA and YSYEKL. The CDR3 has 15 amino acids. DNA of the CDR3: TGCGCCAGCAGCCAAGAGAAGGGCCTCTCCTACGAGCAGTACTTC. This gives the protein CASSQEKGLSYEQYF.

In its sample, this clonotype was seen a few times. The V and J genes are TRBV7-9 and TRBJ1-5; D call uncertain. CDR3 length: 13 residues. CDR1 is SEHNR and CDR2 is FQNEAQ in the germline V gene (reference sequence). V gave up 5 bases and J gave up 7 bases, with 12 bases separating them. CDR3 nucleotides: TGTGCCAGCAGCCCGAGTGGGGAACAGCCCCAGCATTTT. Translated, it gives CASSPSGEQPQHF.

The chain uses TRBV5-1 and TRBJ2-5; 13 nucleotides match TRBD2. J gave up 5 bases and V 4 bases, and 11 bases lay outside the gene matches. Per germline, CDR1 SGHRS and CDR2 YFSETQ. This CDR3 region has 17 residues. CDR3 sequence (DNA): TGCGCCAGCAGCAGGACTAGCGGGAGTTATCGGTTGGAGACCCAGTACTTC. This sequence encodes CASSRTSGSYRLETQYF.

There are a few counts of this clonotype. The chain couples TRBV15 to TRBJ1-1, with a possible D match to TRBD1 (6 bases). The V gene lost 5 bases and the J gene lost 2 bases, with 9 bases spanning the gap. The CDR3 sequence is 13 residues long. The germline gives CDR1 LNHNV, CDR2 YYDKDF (reference sequence). CDR3 in DNA: TGTGCCACCAGCCCCAGGGGCAACACTGAAGCTTTCTTT. This gives the protein CATSPRGNTEAFF. Supplemented by reference TRBV15 and TRBJ1-1, the full variable domain reads DAMVIQNPRYQVTQFGKPVTLSCSQTLNHNVMYWYQQKSSQAPKLLFHYYDKDFNNEADTPDNFQSRRPNTSFCFLDIRSPGLGDTAMYLCATSPRGNTEAFFGQGTRLTVV.

The genes are TRBV2 and TRBJ2-7; no clear D gene. This CDR3 comprises 16 residues. Trimming left V 2 bases short and J 2 bases short, with 16 bases between. Germline CDR1 SNHLY, CDR2 FYNNEI. CDR3 in amino acids: CASSEFARAGTYEQYF. CDR3 DNA: TGTGCCAGCAGTGAATTTGCCCGGGCAGGCACCTACGAGCAGTACTTC.

This clonotype was observed a handful of times. The chain links TRBV20-1 to TRBJ2-1; 9 bases match TRBD1. Germline V gene data show CDR1 as DFQATT and CDR2 as SNEGSKA (reference sequence). The CDR3 spans 15 residues. V lost 3 bases, J lost 4 bases, and 7 bases stayed unmatched. The CDR3 spells CSASPQGAIYNEQFF. DNA of the CDR3: TGCAGTGCTAGCCCACAGGGGGCGATATACAATGAGCAGTTCTTC.

The chain uses TRBV7-8 and TRBJ1-4; 8 positions match TRBD1. Trimming cost V 0 bases and J 10 bases; bases outside gene matches: 4. The CDR3 loop spans 14 amino acids. Germline V gene lookup returns CDR1 SGHVS and CDR2 FQNEAQ. DNA for the CDR3: TGTGCCAGCAGCTTAGCTGGACAGGGAAGAAAACTGTTTTTT. This codes for CASSLAGQGRKLFF.